One sample yielded the 7 T cell receptor beta chains listed below, sequenced in a study of blood T cell repertoires in COVID-19. The protocol was immunoSEQ multiplex PCR, while the TCRdb copy is restricted to in-frame clones and leaves out a portion. Of fewer than 300,000 clones in the sample, about 85% are singletons; the top ten hold 2% to 3%. The material sequenced was PBMCs or T cells enriched from blood (not recorded which). These TCRs come from a woman aged 45-65 years who had recovered from COVID-19.

A single count supports this clone. The V and J genes are TRBV9 and TRBJ2-5, with TRBD1 as a possible D gene (6 bases). Trimming removed 1 base from V and 5 bases from J, with 15 bases in between. This CDR3 is built from 15 residues. Germline V gene data show CDR1 as SGDLS and CDR2 as YYNGEE. The CDR3 loop reads CASSVTGQREETQYF. The CDR3, as DNA: TGTGCCAGCAGCGTAACAGGGCAAAGAGAGGAGACCCAGTACTTC.

The chain links TRBV18 to TRBJ1-4, with 9 bases matching TRBD1. The germline V gene encodes CDR1 KGHSH and CDR2 LQKENI. Germline trimming cut 5 bases from V and 8 bases from J; bases unmatched to any gene: 9. The CDR3 sequence is 15 residues long. In nucleotides, the CDR3 is TGTGCCAGCTCATCACGGGGACAGGGTAACGAAAAACTGTTTTTT. Protein sequence: CASSSRGQGNEKLFF.

The rearrangement links TRBV27 to TRBJ1-6, with 9 bases matching TRBD1. This CDR3 comprises 14 residues. Per germline, CDR1 MNHEY and CDR2 SMNVEV (reference sequence). V lost 5 bases, J lost 8 bases, and 4 bases stayed unmatched. CDR3 in amino acids: CASSLGQGDSPLHF. The CDR3 DNA sequence: TGTGCCAGCAGTCTGGGACAGGGAGATTCACCCCTCCACTTT.

This chain links TRBV5-4 with TRBJ1-1; the match to TRBD1 covers 12 bases. Trimming at V came to 4 bases and at J to 4 bases, leaving 8 bases not matched to a gene. The length of the CDR3 is 16 residues. Germline loops: CDR1 SGHNT, CDR2 YYREEE (reference sequence). CDR3 nucleotides: TGTGCCAGCAGCGGAGGGACAGGGGGCGTTGGCACTGAAGCTTTCTTT. Translation: CASSGGTGGVGTEAFF.

As for this clone: A far larger clone lies a single base away; this is likely a read error. The chain carries TRBV2 and TRBJ2-3, with 10 bases matching TRBD1. The CDR3 is 15 amino acids. In germline, CDR1 is SNHLY, CDR2 FYNNEI. The V and J ends lost 6 bases and 1 base, in that order; junction bases with no gene match: 4. For the CDR3, the DNA is TGTGCCAGCAGGGACGGGACAGGGGGCACAGATACGCAGTATTTT. Amino acid sequence: CASRDGTGGTDTQYF.

Turning to this clone: Other nucleotide sequences from this sample produce the same CDR3. The chain is built from TRBV15 and TRBJ1-3; the match to TRBD1 covers 11 bases. Germline V gene sequence: CDR1 LNHNV, CDR2 YYDKDF (reference sequence). V gave up 6 bases and J gave up 4 bases; unmatched junction bases: 5. The CDR3 has 15 amino acids. The CDR3, as DNA: TGTGCCACCAGTAGGGACAGGGGGTCGGGAAACACCATATATTTT. It yields the protein CATSRDRGSGNTIYF. The whole variable domain, remainder taken from reference TRBV15 and TRBJ1-3, is DAMVIQNPRYQVTQFGKPVTLSCSQTLNHNVMYWYQQKSSQAPKLLFHYYDKDFNNEADTPDNFQSRRPNTSFCFLDIRSPGLGDTAMYLCATSRDRGSGNTIYFGEGSWLTVV.

V gene TRBV6-5 combines with J gene TRBJ2-3; 10 bases match TRBD1. The CDR3 runs to 16 residues. Germline V gene data show CDR1 as MNHEY and CDR2 as SVGAGI. Trimming removed 0 bases from V and 1 base from J; junction bases left unmatched: 1. Here the CDR3 DNA reads TGTGCCAGCAGTTACTCAGGGACAGGGGGCACAGATACGCAGTATTTT. It translates to CASSYSGTGGTDTQYF.